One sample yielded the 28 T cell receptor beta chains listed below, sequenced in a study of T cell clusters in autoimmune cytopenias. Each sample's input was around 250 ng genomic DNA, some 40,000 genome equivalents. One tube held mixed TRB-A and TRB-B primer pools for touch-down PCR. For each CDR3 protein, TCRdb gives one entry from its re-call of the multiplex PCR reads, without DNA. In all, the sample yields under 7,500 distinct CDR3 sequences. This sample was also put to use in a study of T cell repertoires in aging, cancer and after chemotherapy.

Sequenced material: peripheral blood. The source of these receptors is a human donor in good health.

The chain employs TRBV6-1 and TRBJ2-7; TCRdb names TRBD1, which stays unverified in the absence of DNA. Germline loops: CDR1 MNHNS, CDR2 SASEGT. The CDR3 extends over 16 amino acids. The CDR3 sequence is CASSNLPGQGLNEQYF.

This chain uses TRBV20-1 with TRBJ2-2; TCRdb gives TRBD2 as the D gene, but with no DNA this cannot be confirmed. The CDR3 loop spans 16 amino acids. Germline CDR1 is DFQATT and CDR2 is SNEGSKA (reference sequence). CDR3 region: CSAGGARGSNTGELFF.

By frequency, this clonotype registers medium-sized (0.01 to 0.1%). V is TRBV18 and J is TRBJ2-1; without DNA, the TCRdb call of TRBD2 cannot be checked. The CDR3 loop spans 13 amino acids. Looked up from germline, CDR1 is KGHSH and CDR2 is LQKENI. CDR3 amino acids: CASSPMTSSEQFF.

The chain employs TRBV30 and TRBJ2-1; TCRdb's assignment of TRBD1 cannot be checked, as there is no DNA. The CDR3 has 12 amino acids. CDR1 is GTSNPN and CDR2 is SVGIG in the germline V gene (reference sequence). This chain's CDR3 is CAWSPLGLEQFF.

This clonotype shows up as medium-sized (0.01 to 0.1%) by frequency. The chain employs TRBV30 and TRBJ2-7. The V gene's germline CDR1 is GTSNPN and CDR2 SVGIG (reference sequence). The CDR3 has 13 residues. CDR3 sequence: CASAHRGSYEQYF.

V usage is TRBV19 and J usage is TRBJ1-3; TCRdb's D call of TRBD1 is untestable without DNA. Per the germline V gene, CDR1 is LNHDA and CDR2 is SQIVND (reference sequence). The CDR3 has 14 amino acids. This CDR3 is CASSIPGVGNTIYF.

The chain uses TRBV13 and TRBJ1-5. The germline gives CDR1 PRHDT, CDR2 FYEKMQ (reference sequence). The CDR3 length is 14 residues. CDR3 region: CASSKRASNQPQHF.

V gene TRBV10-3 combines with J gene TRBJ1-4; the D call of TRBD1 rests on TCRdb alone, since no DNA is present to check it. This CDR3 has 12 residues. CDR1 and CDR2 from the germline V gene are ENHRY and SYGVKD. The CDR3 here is CASSEVGQGLFF.

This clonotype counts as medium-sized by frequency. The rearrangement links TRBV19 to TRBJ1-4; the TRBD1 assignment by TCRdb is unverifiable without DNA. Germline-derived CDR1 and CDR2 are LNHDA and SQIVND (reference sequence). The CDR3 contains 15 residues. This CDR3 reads CASSVQQGTNEKLFF.

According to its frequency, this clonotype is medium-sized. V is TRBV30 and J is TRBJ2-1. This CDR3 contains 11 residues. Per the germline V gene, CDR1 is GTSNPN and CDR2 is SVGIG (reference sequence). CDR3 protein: CAWSVINEQFF.

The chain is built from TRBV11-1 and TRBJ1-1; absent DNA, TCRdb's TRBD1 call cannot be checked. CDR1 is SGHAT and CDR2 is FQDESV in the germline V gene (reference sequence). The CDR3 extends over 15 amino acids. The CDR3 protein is CASSTGGGVNTEAFF.

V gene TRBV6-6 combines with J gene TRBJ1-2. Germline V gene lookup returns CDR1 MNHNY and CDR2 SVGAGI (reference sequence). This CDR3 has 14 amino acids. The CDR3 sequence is CASRGSGSNYGYTF.

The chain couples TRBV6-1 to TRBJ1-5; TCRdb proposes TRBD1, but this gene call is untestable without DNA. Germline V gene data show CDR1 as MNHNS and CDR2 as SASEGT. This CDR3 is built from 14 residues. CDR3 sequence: CASRTGRNNQPQHF.

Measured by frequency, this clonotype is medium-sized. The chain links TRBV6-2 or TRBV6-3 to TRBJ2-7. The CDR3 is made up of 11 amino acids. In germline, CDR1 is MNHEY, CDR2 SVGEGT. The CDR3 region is CASSRSYEQYF.

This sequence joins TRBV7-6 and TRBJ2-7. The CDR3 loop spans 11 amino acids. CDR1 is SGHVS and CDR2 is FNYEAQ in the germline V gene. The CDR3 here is CASSLNHEQYF. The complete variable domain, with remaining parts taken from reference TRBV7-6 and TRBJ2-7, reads GAGVSQSPRYKVTKRGQDVALRCDPISGHVSLYWYRQALGQGPEFLTYFNYEAQQDKSGLPNDRFSAERPEGSISTLTIQRTEQRDSAMYRCASSLNHEQYFGPGTRLTVT.

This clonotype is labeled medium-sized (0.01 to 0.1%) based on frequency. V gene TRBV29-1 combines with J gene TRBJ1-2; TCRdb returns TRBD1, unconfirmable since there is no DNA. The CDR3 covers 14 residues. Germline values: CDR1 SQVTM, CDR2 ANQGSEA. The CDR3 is CSVEGTGGGYGYTF.

The CDR3 reads CATSSRGTGEKLFF. V usage is TRBV15 and J usage is TRBJ1-4; TCRdb outputs TRBD1, but without DNA this stays unchecked. Germline lookup yields CDR1 LNHNV and CDR2 YYDKDF (reference sequence). The CDR3 has 14 amino acids.

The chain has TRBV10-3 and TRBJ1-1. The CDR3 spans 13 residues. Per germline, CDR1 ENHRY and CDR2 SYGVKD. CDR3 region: CAISEPTTEQAFF.

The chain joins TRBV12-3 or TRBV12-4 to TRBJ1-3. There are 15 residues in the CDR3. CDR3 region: CASSLKGNTGNTIYF.

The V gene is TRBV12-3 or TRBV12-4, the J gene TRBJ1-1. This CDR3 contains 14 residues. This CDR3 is CASSLWRGNTEAFF.

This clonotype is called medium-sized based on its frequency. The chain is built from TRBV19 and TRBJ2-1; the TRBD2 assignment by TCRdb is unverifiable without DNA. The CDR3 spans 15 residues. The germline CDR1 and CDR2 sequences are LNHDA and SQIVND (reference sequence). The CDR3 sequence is CASSISASGSYEQFF.

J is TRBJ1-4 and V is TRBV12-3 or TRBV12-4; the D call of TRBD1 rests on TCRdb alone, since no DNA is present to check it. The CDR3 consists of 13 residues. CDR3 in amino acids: CASRGTGYEKLFF.

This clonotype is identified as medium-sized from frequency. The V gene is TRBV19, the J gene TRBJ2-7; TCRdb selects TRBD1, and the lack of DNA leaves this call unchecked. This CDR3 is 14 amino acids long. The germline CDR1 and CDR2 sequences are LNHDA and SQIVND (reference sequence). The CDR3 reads CASTETGSSYEQYF. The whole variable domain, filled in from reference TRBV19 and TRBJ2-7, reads DGGITQSPKYLFRKEGQNVTLSCEQNLNHDAMYWYRQDPGQGLRLIYYSQIVNDFQKGDIAEGYSVSREKKESFPLTVTSAQKNPTAFYLCASTETGSSYEQYFGPGTRLTVT.

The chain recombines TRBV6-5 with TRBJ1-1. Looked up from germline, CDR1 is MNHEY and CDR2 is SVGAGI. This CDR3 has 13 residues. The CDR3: CASSYVGPAEAFF.

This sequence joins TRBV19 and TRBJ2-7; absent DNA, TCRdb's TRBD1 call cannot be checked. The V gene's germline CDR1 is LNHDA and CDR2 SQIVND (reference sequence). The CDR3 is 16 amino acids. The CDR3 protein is CASSTPPGGPIYEQYF. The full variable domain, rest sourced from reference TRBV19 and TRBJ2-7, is DGGITQSPKYLFRKEGQNVTLSCEQNLNHDAMYWYRQDPGQGLRLIYYSQIVNDFQKGDIAEGYSVSREKKESFPLTVTSAQKNPTAFYLCASSTPPGGPIYEQYFGPGTRLTVT.

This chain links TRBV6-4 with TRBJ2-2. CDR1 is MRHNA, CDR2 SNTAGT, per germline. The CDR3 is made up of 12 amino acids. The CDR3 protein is CASSFPTGELFF.

Here the CDR3 reads CASSLQGEGEQYF. The genes are TRBV13 and TRBJ2-7; TCRdb outputs TRBD1, but without DNA this stays unchecked. Per the germline V gene, CDR1 is PRHDT and CDR2 is FYEKMQ (reference sequence). This CDR3 has 13 residues.

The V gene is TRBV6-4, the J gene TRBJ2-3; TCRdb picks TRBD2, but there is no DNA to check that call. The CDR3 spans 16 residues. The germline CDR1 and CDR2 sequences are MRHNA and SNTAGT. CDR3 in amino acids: CASSKLSGEPTDTQYF.